This T cell receptor beta chain was recovered during a study of PD-L1 blockade in urothelial cancer (dated 2017 in TCRdb). For the wider study: Therapy was started at some point between 2013 and 2015 for all patients, and atezolizumab 1,200 mg was administered intravenously every 3 weeks. Roughly 10 patients reached durable clinical benefit, while 15 to 20 patients did not. In the same patients, whole exome sequencing and RNA sequencing of pretreatment tumors were performed in addition to TCR sequencing. A median of around 150,000 T cells and 83,000 or so unique TCRs was obtained from blood samples, and a median clonality of roughly 0.08 was observed. Progression-free survival longer than 6 months counted as durable clinical benefit, and TCR features were additionally tested against both progression-free and overall survival. Blood samples were analyzed at 3 weeks after treatment start (second dose) and at 6 weeks after treatment start. Pretreatment tumor samples, along with matched peripheral blood collected serially before and after atezolizumab treatment, underwent TCR sequencing. Somatic, immune and clinical correlates of response to PD-L1 blockade with atezolizumab in urothelial cancer were the focus of an exploratory multi-omic analysis. Pretreatment blood TCR-seq was available for about 28 patients, at least one posttreatment blood collection was obtained for around 24 patients, and tumor TCR-seq was available for around 24 patients. An ECOG performance status of 0 or 1 was recorded for the patients, and 0 to 3 prior chemotherapy regimens had been received by the patients. About nine tenths of the roughly 29 patients were identified as males with urothelial cancer of bladder origin, and a prior smoking history was reported by 18 of 29 patients.

For this chain, trimming is 5 bases at the V end and 2 bases at the J end, and the number of junction bases without a gene match is 3. CDR1 and CDR2 were assigned from the germline V gene as KGHSH and LQKENI. The CDR3 starts with the cysteine, ends with the phenylalanine, and has 13 residues. Left in the record is the CDR3 DNA by itself, 39 bases read in frame from the first base. A total of roughly 31 patients with locally advanced or metastatic urothelial carcinoma, treated at Memorial Sloan Kettering on a trial protocol, made up the cohort. Peripheral blood mononuclear cells were collected pretreatment and during treatment, at between 1 and 8 total time points per patient. The Qiagen DNeasy Blood extraction kit was used to purify genomic DNA from total PBMCs and from tumor samples. Collected pretreatment and during treatment, PBMCs were isolated and stored as previously described. Each PCR received spiked-in synthetic TCR analog templates so that absolute template abundance could be estimated from read counts. The immunoSEQ assay was used to amplify TCRbeta CDR3 regions from genomic DNA with bias-controlled V and J gene primers. Sequencing of rearranged TCRbeta segments was done at approximately 20X coverage. Per the authors' processing: Clustering was used to correct sequencing errors, and CDR3s were annotated against IMGT to assign V, D and J genes. Only productive TCRbeta rearrangements were used in downstream analyses, excluding out-of-frame or stop-codon sequences. Clonality was computed as one minus Shannon entropy normalized by the log of the number of unique productive sequences. Fisher's exact test with Benjamini-Hochberg correction, using a cutoff of adjusted p below 0.01, was how clones that differed between time points or between blood and tumor were identified. TCRdb provides this immuneACCESS table in a form limited to in-frame rearrangements. Some clones are lacking; in checked studies, under half of them reflect an unresolved V gene, and why the rest are absent is not known. V, J and clone size reflect that table, while D and trimming were determined from the DNA. The sample table lists about 52,000 clones, under 90% of them with a count of one. Approximately 6% of the sample goes to the ten largest clones.

To note about this clone: Its antigen has not been determined. No clone much larger than this one lies a single base away; base qualities are absent.

Findings and caveats that apply to the study as a whole: Because the sample size was small (n ≈ 29) and many exploratory analyses were performed, the results are intended to be hypothesis-generating. Improved progression-free and overall survival was found to be associated with pretreatment peripheral blood TCR clonality below the median. Among patients with durable benefit, tumor-associated TCR clones showed greater expansion in peripheral blood 3 weeks after treatment started (n of about 20, p = 0.022).

In this chain, TRBV18 is recombined with TRBJ2-7, with 7 bases in between that match TRBD1. Sample: PBMCs, taken around atezolizumab (anti-PD-L1) treatment. The sequence was collected from a man in his forties or fifties with urothelial cancer. The CDR3 corresponds to CASSSQGAYEQYF. The nucleotide sequence is given as TGTGCCAGCTCATCTCAGGGGGCCTACGAGCAGTACTTC.